One and the same sample provided the 32 T cell receptor beta chains below, sequenced in a study of memory CD4+ T cells and cytomegalovirus serostatus. This table comes from immunoSEQ multiplex PCR, and its TCRdb copy is limited to in-frame clones, with some not included. The sample yields 80,000 or so clones, about 78% seen once. The sort gate was single viable CD3+CD4+CD8-CD45RO+ cells for memory CD4+ T cells. Sequencing was performed on memory CD4+ T cells from blood. The source is an adult in good health and CMV-seropositive.

This clone was counted a few times. This chain uses TRBV18 with TRBJ1-1; 7 bases align to TRBD1. The CDR3 runs 14 residues. Looked up from germline, CDR1 is KGHSH and CDR2 is LQKENI. V dropped 3 bases and J dropped 5; count of bases not matched to a gene: 6. Here the CDR3 reads CASSPARGETEAFF. The CDR3 DNA is TGTGCCAGCTCACCGGCCAGGGGGGAGACTGAAGCTTTCTTT.

Comment on this clone: The junction does not match germline at one end; this may be a read error. This sequence joins TRBV4-1 and TRBJ2-3; 10 positions agree with TRBD2. CDR1 is MGHRA, CDR2 YSYEKL, per germline. There are 18 residues in the CDR3. As DNA, the CDR3 is TGCGCCAGCAGCCAACGCCATAGCGGGAGGCGTAACACAGGTACGCAGTATTTT. Protein sequence: CASSQRHSGRRNTGTQYF.

V gene TRBV15 combines with J gene TRBJ2-5; 7 nucleotides agree with TRBD2. The J segment lost 0 bases and the V segment lost 5 bases, leaving 6 bases of the junction unmatched. There are 15 residues in the CDR3. Germline loops: CDR1 LNHNV, CDR2 YYDKDF (reference sequence). CDR3 sequence: CATSAPTSDQETQYF. CDR3 coding DNA: TGTGCCACCAGCGCCCCTACTAGCGACCAAGAGACCCAGTACTTC.

The chain is built from TRBV6-5 and TRBJ2-3; D is unclear. CDR1 is MNHEY, CDR2 SVGAGI, per germline. Trimming took off 5 bases at V and 4 bases at J, with 13 bases between the two ends. The CDR3 sequence is 14 residues long. CDR3 in amino acids: CASSDAWVADTQYF. The DNA for the CDR3 is TGTGCCAGCAGTGACGCCTGGGTGGCAGATACGCAGTATTTT.

This clone was observed many times. J is TRBJ2-3 and V is TRBV7-2; no firm D call. Germline V gives CDR1 SGHTA, CDR2 FQGNSA. V gave up 6 bases and J gave up 6 bases, with 7 bases separating them. This CDR3 has 11 residues. CDR3 amino acids: CASSFTDTQYF. The CDR3 DNA follows: TGTGCCAGCAGTTTTACGGATACGCAGTATTTT.

This chain connects TRBV13 to TRBJ2-3; D not resolved. The V end lost 7 bases, the J end lost 0 bases, and 8 bases lay between the germline ends. Germline V lookup: CDR1 PRHDT, CDR2 FYEKMQ (reference sequence). CDR3 length: 13 amino acids. The CDR3 spells CASKAYSTDTQYF. The CDR3, as DNA: TGTGCCAGCAAGGCTTATAGCACAGATACGCAGTATTTT.

This clone was counted a few times. CDR3 in amino acids: CASSFVAGEETQYF. DNA for the CDR3: TGTGCCAGCAGTTTTGTGGCAGGGGAAGAGACCCAGTACTTC. The rearrangement joins TRBV28 to TRBJ2-5; the D gene is possibly TRBD1 (6 bases). V was cut by 3 bases and J by 3 bases, with 11 bases left in between. This CDR3 region has 14 residues. Germline assignment: CDR1 MDHEN and CDR2 SYDVKM.

V gene TRBV6-1 combines with J gene TRBJ2-7; a possible D gene is TRBD1 (5 bases). This CDR3 has 13 residues. The germline V and J ends were trimmed by 4 bases and 3 bases, with 10 bases remaining between them. Germline V lookup: CDR1 MNHNS, CDR2 SASEGT. The CDR3 nucleotides read TGTGCCAGCAGTGTCGCCAGGGTCTACGAGCAGTACTTC. Amino acid sequence: CASSVARVYEQYF.

The chain joins TRBV11-3 to TRBJ2-7, with D perhaps TRBD2 (5 bases). This CDR3 spans 14 amino acids. With 3 bases removed from V and 0 bases from J, the gap between germline ends came to 9 bases. Germline lookup yields CDR1 SGHNT and CDR2 YENEEA. The CDR3 DNA follows: TGTGCCAGCAGCTTTGACACTAGCTCCTACGAGCAGTACGTC. Translated: CASSFDTSSYEQYV.

The V and J genes are TRBV4-2 and TRBJ2-5; TRBD2 aligns across 11 bases. J was trimmed by 4 bases and V by 1 base; bases with no gene match: 11. This CDR3 spans 18 amino acids. The germline CDR1 and CDR2 sequences are LGHNA and YNFKEQ. For the CDR3, the DNA is TGTGCCAGCAGCCAAGGTAGTAGCGGGGGGGCCGGCGGAGAGACCCAGTACTTC. Amino acids: CASSQGSSGGAGGETQYF.

This clone was found once. The chain has TRBV19 and TRBJ2-1, with D hard to call. The length of the CDR3 is 11 residues. Germline V gene lookup returns CDR1 LNHDA and CDR2 SQIVND (reference sequence). V lost 3 bases, J lost 7 bases, and 4 bases lay in between. CDR3 sequence (DNA): TGTGCCAGTAGTATTCGGAATGAGCAGTTCTTC. It codes for CASSIRNEQFF.

This chain joins TRBV5-1 and TRBJ1-5; a weak D match, TRBD1 (6 bases). Trimming cost V 4 bases and J 7 bases, with 21 bases left between them. CDR3 size: 16 residues. CDR1 SGHRS and CDR2 YFSETQ come from the germline V gene. The CDR3 DNA reads as TGCGCCAGCAGCCCCCGCGGGGGGCTCGGGGGACAGCCCCAGCATTTT. Translating it yields CASSPRGGLGGQPQHF.

This clone was detected a few times. The V call is TRBV19, the J call TRBJ2-1, with D uncertain. Trimming left V 5 bases short and J 9 bases short, with 14 bases between. The germline V gene encodes CDR1 LNHDA and CDR2 SQIVND (reference sequence). This CDR3 is 13 amino acids long. The CDR3 DNA reads as TGTGCCAGTAGTGTATCTAGGAGAGGTGAGCAGTTCTTC. The encoded protein is CASSVSRRGEQFF.

The chain recombines TRBV6-6 with TRBJ2-7; a possible D gene is TRBD1 (5 bases). The CDR3 sequence is 15 residues long. Germline V gene lookup returns CDR1 MNHNY and CDR2 SVGAGI (reference sequence). With 7 bases removed from V and 4 bases from J, the gap between germline ends came to 20 bases. The CDR3, as DNA: TGTGCCAGCACTAAAAGGGGTTCCCTCTCTTACGAGCAGTACTTC. Its protein is CASTKRGSLSYEQYF.

The rearrangement uses TRBV7-2 and TRBJ1-4; D may be TRBD1 (6 bases). The CDR3 extends over 15 amino acids. V lost 2 bases and J lost 2, with 9 bases in between. Germline loops: CDR1 SGHTA, CDR2 FQGNSA. CDR3 nucleotide sequence: TGTGCCAGCAGCTTACCGGGGGCCACTAATGAAAAACTGTTTTTT. Its translation is CASSLPGATNEKLFF.

Only a few counts were recorded for this clone. V is TRBV7-9 and J is TRBJ2-3; D could derive from TRBD1 or TRBD2 (5 bases each). Per the germline V gene, CDR1 is SEHNR and CDR2 is FQNEAQ (reference sequence). The CDR3 totals 13 residues. V lost 3 bases to trimming and J lost 4 bases, with 8 bases between them. This CDR3 is CASSFVGADTQYF. The CDR3 nucleotides are TGTGCCAGCAGCTTCGTGGGGGCAGATACGCAGTATTTT. Variable domain in full (rest from reference TRBV7-9 and TRBJ2-3): DTGVSQNPRHKITKRGQNVTFRCDPISEHNRLYWYRQTLGQGPEFLTYFQNEAQLEKSRLLSDRFSAERPKGSFSTLEIQRTEQGDSAMYLCASSFVGADTQYFGPGTRLTVL.

The V and J genes are TRBV4-1 and TRBJ2-3, with D possibly being TRBD1 or TRBD2 (5 bases each). V was shortened by 0 bases and J by 4 bases, with 14 bases between the two germline ends. Germline V gene sequence: CDR1 MGHRA, CDR2 YSYEKL. This CDR3 region has 16 residues. CDR3 in DNA: TGCGCCAGCAGCCAAGATTGGGGACCAAGCGCAGATACGCAGTATTTT. This translates into CASSQDWGPSADTQYF.

The gene calls are TRBV10-3 and TRBJ2-2, with 8 nucleotides matching TRBD1. CDR3 length: 15 amino acids. Per germline, CDR1 ENHRY and CDR2 SYGVKD. Losses at the gene ends were 6 bases for V and 1 base for J; bases not matched to a gene: 4. The CDR3 is CAIRQGTGNTGELFF. The CDR3 bases are TGTGCCATCAGGCAAGGGACAGGGAACACCGGGGAGCTGTTTTTT.

The gene calls are TRBV2 and TRBJ1-2, with TRBD1 matching over 8 bases. The V gene's germline CDR1 is SNHLY and CDR2 FYNNEI. The CDR3 extends over 15 amino acids. V shed 4 bases and J 1 base; nucleotides not matched to a gene: 5. Here the CDR3 reads CASSVDRGFNYGYTF. The CDR3 DNA follows: TGTGCCAGCAGTGTCGACAGGGGCTTTAACTATGGCTACACCTTC. The complete variable domain, with remaining parts taken from reference TRBV2 and TRBJ1-2, reads EPEVTQTPSHQVTQMGQEVILRCVPISNHLYFYWYRQILGQKVEFLVSFYNNEISEKSEIFDDQFSVERPDGSNFTLKIRSTKLEDSAMYFCASSVDRGFNYGYTFGSGTRLTVV.

This chain connects TRBV5-1 to TRBJ1-1; the match to TRBD1 covers 8 bases. Germline CDR1 is SGHRS and CDR2 is YFSETQ. The length of the CDR3 is 14 residues. Trimming cost V 2 bases and J 5 bases; bases outside gene matches: 5. CDR3 DNA: TGCGCCAGCAGCTTTAATACAGGGGGAACTGAAGCTTTCTTT. It yields the protein CASSFNTGGTEAFF. Combining the CDR3 with reference TRBV5-1 and TRBJ1-1 gives the whole variable domain KAGVTQTPRYLIKTRGQQVTLSCSPISGHRSVSWYQQTPGQGLQFLFEYFSETQRNKGNFPGRFSGRQFSNSRSEMNVSTLELGDSALYLCASSFNTGGTEAFFGQGTRLTVV.

The genes are TRBV18 and TRBJ1-2; TRBD1 aligns across 8 bases. V was pared by 6 bases and J by 5 bases, with 8 bases of the junction left unmatched. This CDR3 has 14 residues. The V gene's germline CDR1 is KGHSH and CDR2 LQKENI. The CDR3 sequence: CASSPGQASYGYTF. For the CDR3, the DNA is TGTGCCAGCTCCCCGGGACAGGCGAGTTATGGCTACACCTTC.

This chain connects TRBV6-1 to TRBJ1-2; D gene ambiguous. Looked up from germline, CDR1 is MNHNS and CDR2 is SASEGT. Trimming took 3 bases from V and 9 from J, leaving 8 bases between them. There are 11 residues in the CDR3. The CDR3 loop reads CASSDEVRYTF. CDR3 nucleotide sequence: TGTGCCAGCAGTGACGAGGTACGCTACACCTTC.

The chain is built from TRBV6-5 and TRBJ2-5, with D unclear. Near its end, the DNA agrees better with TRBJ2-7, so the J call may be wrong. The CDR3 extends over 11 amino acids. CDR1 and CDR2 from the germline V gene are MNHEY and SVGAGI. CDR3 sequence: CASSLEDEQYF. The CDR3 nucleotides read TGTGCCAGCAGTCTCGAGGACGAGCAGTACTTC.

The chain combines TRBV28 with TRBJ1-3, with 10 bases identical to TRBD1. Germline V gene sequence: CDR1 MDHEN, CDR2 SYDVKM. V was pared by 6 bases and J by 3 bases, with 11 bases of the junction left unmatched. The CDR3 covers 17 residues. The CDR3 DNA reads as TGTGCCAGCAGCCAGGACAGGGGGTTATTAGGTGGAAACACCATATATTTT. Protein product: CASSQDRGLLGGNTIYF.

This clone has a handful of counts. The chain uses TRBV11-3 and TRBJ2-3; D call uncertain. The CDR3 runs to 14 residues. Trimming shortened V by 5 bases and J by 0 bases, and 9 bases separated the two germline ends. Germline CDR1 is SGHNT and CDR2 is YENEEA. In DNA form, the CDR3 reads TGTGCCAGCAGCGGTTTGGAAAGCACAGATACGCAGTATTTT. It yields the protein CASSGLESTDTQYF.

This chain connects TRBV28 to TRBJ1-1; D not certain. The V and J ends lost 3 bases and 1 base respectively, with 9 bases between them. From germline, CDR1 is MDHEN and CDR2 SYDVKM. There are 14 residues in the CDR3. CDR3 residues: CASSFVPWNTEAFF. CDR3 DNA: TGTGCCAGCAGTTTCGTTCCATGGAACACTGAAGCTTTCTTT.

This clone came up once. Since a much larger clone is just one base distant, this may be a read error. This chain joins TRBV6-6 and TRBJ1-1; 7 nucleotides line up with TRBD1. The CDR3 consists of 13 residues. Germline CDR1 and CDR2: MNHNY and SVGAGI (reference sequence). The V segment lost 6 bases and the J segment 1 base; nucleotides outside the gene matches: 2. The CDR3 DNA reads as TGTGCCAGCAGCCGACAGGGGAACACTGAAGCTTTCTTT. Translation: CASSRQGNTEAFF.

The rearrangement joins TRBV29-1 to TRBJ2-3; 12 bases agree with TRBD1. CDR1 is SQVTM, CDR2 ANQGSEA, per germline. The V gene end was trimmed by 5 bases and the J gene end by 4 bases; junction bases not matched to a gene: 4. CDR3 length: 14 amino acids. CDR3 nucleotide sequence: TGCAGCGTTCGGGACAGGGGGCAGGCAGATACGCAGTATTTT. It codes for CSVRDRGQADTQYF.

In its sample, this clone was seen a few times. The V and J genes are TRBV6-1 and TRBJ1-5; 7 bases fit TRBD1. V was clipped by 6 bases and J by 3 bases; unmatched bases: 5. There are 14 residues in the CDR3. Germline V gives CDR1 MNHNS, CDR2 SASEGT. The CDR3 bases are TGTGCCAGCAGCCTGACAGGGAACAATCAGCCCCAGCATTTT. Its translation: CASSLTGNNQPQHF.

This rearrangement joins TRBV29-1 to TRBJ2-3; the match to TRBD1 covers 7 bases. The CDR3 length is 14 residues. Germline loops: CDR1 SQVTM, CDR2 ANQGSEA. V was clipped by 6 bases and J by 2 bases; unmatched bases: 8. Here the CDR3 DNA reads TGCAGCGTCCCCCGTCAGGGGGTCACAGATACGCAGTATTTT. Protein product: CSVPRQGVTDTQYF.

V gene TRBV5-1 combines with J gene TRBJ2-1; 7 bases are shared with TRBD1. This CDR3 comprises 14 residues. Looked up from germline, CDR1 is SGHRS and CDR2 is YFSETQ. J lost 7 bases, V lost 2 bases, and 6 bases had no gene match. CDR3 nucleotide sequence: TGCGCCAGCAGCTTCGGACAGGATGCTAATGAGCAGTTCTTC. Amino acids: CASSFGQDANEQFF.

The chain's CDR3 is CASSLGLGQSTDTQYF. The CDR3 DNA is TGTGCCAGCAGCTTGGGATTGGGACAATCCACAGATACGCAGTATTTT. The V gene is TRBV5-5, the J gene TRBJ2-3, with a weak D call TRBD1 (6 bases). The germline V and J ends were trimmed by 0 bases and 2 bases, with 13 bases remaining between them. From germline, CDR1 is SGHKS and CDR2 YYEKEE (reference sequence). The CDR3 sequence is 16 residues long.